This T cell receptor (beta chain) was identified in a study of immune heterogeneity within non-small cell lung tumors. Study results and caveats: Correlation analysis showed that local T-cell clonality was moderately but significantly associated with local tumor mutational burden (R 0.3 to 0.4). Identical dominant CDR3 beta clonotypes showed recurrence across tumor sites within a patient, and site-unique high-frequency clones were also present.

The starting template was genomic DNA from bulk tumor, approximately 600 ng per sample. Taken during surgery, several biopsies per primary tumor were spaced as far apart as possible within the tumor mass. The study cohort was described as untreated, and its members had newly diagnosed non-small cell lung cancer. They went on to have curative surgery. It was a multiplex PCR that amplified TCR beta CDR3, with 32 V and 13 J primers. TCRdb analysed the multiplex PCR reads with MiXCR anew, one entry per CDR3 protein. The sample gives about 15,000 distinct CDR3 sequences, 30% of which show up once; about 16% is in the top ten. A word on this clonotype: Its antigen is still unknown.

The CDR3 has 18 residues. Trimming took off 7 bases at V and 2 bases at J, with 26 bases between the two ends. In germline, CDR1 is MGHRA, CDR2 YSYEKL. V gene TRBV4-1 combines with J gene TRBJ1-1; maybe TRBD1 (6 bases). The receptor was isolated from a woman in her forties or fifties with non-small cell lung cancer. The specimen sequenced was lung tumor tissue. CDR3 nucleotides: TGCGCCAGCATCCGCCTGGTAAGGGTCACAGGGACCAACACTGAAGCTTTCTTT. Its translation: CASIRLVRVTGTNTEAFF.